A single sample gave rise to the 10 T cell receptor beta chains below, sequenced in a study of cytomegalovirus exposure and HLA in healthy donors. PCR amplification relied on 60 Vbeta primers (plus 13 Jbeta primers). TCRdb's copy holds only in-frame clones and misses some; the assay was immunoSEQ multiplex PCR. The sample records 150,000 to 200,000 clones, approximately 75% being singletons. Specimen: PBMCs. The receptors derive from a girl aged 5-17 years in good health and CMV-seronegative.

The chain uses TRBV15 and TRBJ2-5, with a weak D call TRBD1 (5 bases). The CDR3 contains 14 residues. Trimming removed 2 bases from V and 4 bases from J, with 11 bases in between. Germline CDR1 reads LNHNV; CDR2 reads YYDKDF (reference sequence). The DNA for the CDR3 is TGTGCCACCAGCAGATATAGGGGTGGAGAGACCCAGTACTTC. Amino acid sequence: CATSRYRGGETQYF.

The rearrangement joins TRBV5-4 to TRBJ2-5; 9 bases agree with TRBD2. Losses at the gene ends were 4 bases for V and 4 bases for J; bases not matched to a gene: 8. The CDR3 loop spans 15 amino acids. Germline values: CDR1 SGHNT, CDR2 YYREEE (reference sequence). The CDR3: CASSPPGLAIETQYF. CDR3 bases: TGTGCCAGCAGCCCCCCGGGACTAGCCATAGAGACCCAGTACTTC.

This chain connects TRBV27 to TRBJ1-6; TRBD1 is a possible D gene (6 bases). Trimming took off 2 bases at V and 10 bases at J, with 12 bases between the two ends. In germline, CDR1 is MNHEY, CDR2 SMNVEV (reference sequence). This CDR3 contains 14 residues. Here the CDR3 reads CASSLGRGPSPLHF. The CDR3 DNA follows: TGTGCCAGCAGTTTAGGCAGGGGACCCTCACCCCTCCACTTT.

This clone was counted a few times. This chain joins TRBV19 and TRBJ1-1; 7 nucleotides line up with TRBD1. The germline V gene has CDR1 LNHDA and CDR2 SQIVND (reference sequence). With V trimmed by 3 bases and J by 1 base, 5 bases remained unmatched. This CDR3 contains 15 residues. CDR3 residues: CASSISGQPNTEAFF. The CDR3 region has the DNA TGTGCCAGTAGTATCTCGGGACAGCCGAACACTGAAGCTTTCTTT.

Here the CDR3 DNA reads TGTGCCAGCAGCGGGCCCTCAAAAGAACTGTTTTTT. Translated, it gives CASSGPSKELFF. V gene TRBV11-2 combines with J gene TRBJ1-4; D uncertain. In germline, CDR1 is SGHAT, CDR2 FQNNGV. The V and J ends lost 5 bases and 12 bases respectively, with 13 bases between them. The CDR3 consists of 12 residues.

The V and J genes are TRBV28 and TRBJ2-3; the D is unclear. Germline CDR1 reads MDHEN; CDR2 reads SYDVKM. Deletions cut 5 bases from V and 6 bases from J, with 15 bases between. The CDR3 runs to 14 residues. The DNA of the CDR3 is TGTGCCAGCAGTAAAGCATCTTCGCCGGATACGCAGTATTTT. Its protein is CASSKASSPDTQYF.

The gene calls are TRBV19 and TRBJ2-7, with D possibly matching TRBD1 (6 bases). Germline V gene sequence: CDR1 LNHDA, CDR2 SQIVND (reference sequence). This CDR3 is 12 amino acids long. Trimming shortened V by 5 bases and J by 7 bases, and 12 bases separated the two germline ends. The CDR3 is CASSETGREQYF. The DNA of the CDR3 is TGTGCCAGTAGTGAAACAGGGCGGGAGCAGTACTTC.

A remark on this clone: The sample contains more than one DNA sequence encoding this CDR3. V usage is TRBV2 and J usage is TRBJ2-3; the match to TRBD2 covers 9 bases. Trimming cost V 6 bases and J 3 bases; bases outside gene matches: 7. Germline values: CDR1 SNHLY, CDR2 FYNNEI. The CDR3 is made up of 15 amino acids. CDR3: CASSPTSGDTDTQYF. The CDR3 DNA reads as TGTGCCAGCAGCCCGACTAGCGGAGATACAGATACGCAGTATTTT. Full variable domain (rest looked up from reference TRBV2 and TRBJ2-3): EPEVTQTPSHQVTQMGQEVILRCVPISNHLYFYWYRQILGQKVEFLVSFYNNEISEKSEIFDDQFSVERPDGSNFTLKIRSTKLEDSAMYFCASSPTSGDTDTQYFGPGTRLTVL.

This chain uses TRBV5-1 with TRBJ2-2, with TRBD2 identical over 7 bases. The CDR3 is 15 residues long. Germline V lookup: CDR1 SGHRS, CDR2 YFSETQ. With 3 bases clipped from V and 0 bases from J, the junction kept 2 bases outside the gene matches. This chain's CDR3 is CASSSAGANTGELFF. Written as DNA, the CDR3 is TGCGCCAGCAGCTCTGCGGGGGCGAACACCGGGGAGCTGTTTTTT.

The chain employs TRBV2 and TRBJ1-5; D ambiguous. This CDR3 has 13 amino acids. CDR1 is SNHLY and CDR2 is FYNNEI in the germline V gene. V shed 4 bases and J shed 4 bases, with 8 bases lying between them. The DNA for the CDR3 is TGTGCCAGCAGTGTGGAGCGGAATCAGCCCCAGCATTTT. Translated: CASSVERNQPQHF.